A selection of T cell receptor beta chains follows, all from one sample in a study of technical replicates of blood from several donors. TCRdb's copy holds only in-frame clones and misses some; the assay was immunoSEQ multiplex PCR. Of under 100,000 clones listed, under 97% are singletons. Sequencing was carried out using T cells isolated from PBMCs. The origin of the receptors is a human donor in good health. The CDR3 runs from the conserved cysteine through the conserved F or W. D genes are given only for firm matches. A clone size is listed for some rows: how often the clone was seen (once, few, many), or a class if it is expanded.

clone_size	v_call	j_call	d_call	cdr3_aa	cdr3_nt
once	TRBV6-1	TRBJ1-4	NA	CASSGLQGANEKLFF	TGTGCCAGCAGTGGACTACAGGGCGCTAATGAAAAACTGTTTTTT
NA	TRBV4-1	TRBJ2-5	TRBD2	CASSPRLAGIETQYF	TGCGCCAGCAGCCCCAGACTAGCGGGAATAGAGACCCAGTACTTC
NA	TRBV10-1	TRBJ2-2	NA	CASSEYGSTGELFF	TGCGCCAGCAGTGAGTACGGGAGTACGGGGGAGCTGTTTTTT
NA	TRBV7-2	TRBJ1-1	TRBD1	CASSSYTGVGTEAFF	TGTGCCAGCAGTTCCTACACAGGGGTTGGGACTGAAGCTTTCTTT
NA	TRBV2	TRBJ1-2	NA	CASSESGVGYTF	TGTGCCAGCAGTGAATCGGGGGTCGGCTACACCTTC
NA	TRBV28	TRBJ2-3	NA	CASRGETISTDTQYF	TGTGCCAGCAGGGGAGAAACGATTAGCACAGATACGCAGTATTTT
NA	TRBV4-1	TRBJ1-2	TRBD1	CASSPGQGLDGYTF	TGCGCCAGCAGCCCGGGACAGGGGTTGGATGGCTACACCTTC
NA	TRBV7-8	TRBJ1-6	TRBD1	CASSLDAGGGNSPLHF	TGTGCCAGCAGCTTAGATGCAGGGGGCGGTAATTCACCCCTCCACTTT
NA	TRBV18	TRBJ2-5	NA	CASSPGEETQYF	TGTGCCAGCTCACCGGGCGAGGAGACCCAGTACTTC
NA	TRBV19	TRBJ2-1	TRBD2	CASSITSGLYNEQFF	TGTGCCAGTAGTATTACTAGCGGGCTATACAATGAGCAGTTCTTC
NA	TRBV4-1	TRBJ1-6	NA	CASSPDLRGGSPLHF	TGCGCCAGCAGCCCAGACCTACGAGGGGGTTCACCCCTCCACTTT
NA	TRBV30	TRBJ2-7	NA	CAWALTGFGDEQYF	TGTGCCTGGGCCCTCACAGGGTTCGGGGACGAGCAGTACTTC
NA	TRBV11-3	TRBJ2-7	NA	CASSLAVTYEQYF	TGTGCCAGCAGCTTAGCCGTTACCTACGAGCAGTACTTC
once	TRBV5-1	TRBJ1-4	TRBD1	CASSSEQGAGEKLFF	TGCGCCAGCAGCTCGGAACAGGGGGCTGGGGAAAAACTGTTTTTT
NA	TRBV18	TRBJ1-1	NA	CASSPRQEENTEAFF	TGTGCCAGCTCACCACGACAGGAGGAGAACACTGAAGCTTTCTTT
NA	TRBV7-8	TRBJ2-2	NA	CASSSATSRDTGELFF	TGTGCCAGCAGCTCCGCTACTAGCCGTGACACCGGGGAGCTGTTTTTT
NA	TRBV25-1	TRBJ2-2	TRBD1	CASSELDRGELFF	TGTGCCAGCAGTGAACTGGACAGGGGGGAGCTGTTTTTT
NA	TRBV7-9	TRBJ2-7	NA	CASSLPDRSPYEQYF	TGTGCCAGCAGCTTACCTGACAGGTCCCCCTACGAGCAGTACTTC
NA	TRBV5-4	TRBJ1-6	NA	CASSLVFRGGGSPLHF	TGTGCCAGCAGCTTGGTTTTTAGGGGGGGAGGTTCACCCCTCCACTTT
NA	TRBV18	TRBJ1-5	NA	CASSPPGARSNQPQHF	TGTGCCAGCTCACCTCCTGGGGCGCGGAGCAATCAGCCCCAGCATTTT
NA	TRBV5-6	TRBJ2-1	TRBD2	CASSRPRGGRKFF	TGTGCCAGCAGCCGGCCACGGGGAGGGAGGAAGTTCTTC